This T cell receptor (beta chain) was sequenced during a study of identical twins' blood T cells. The germline gives CDR1 SGHRS, CDR2 YFSETQ. Between the trimmed V and J ends, which lost 0 bases and 0 bases, there was a span of 6 bases. This CDR3 is built from 14 residues. As originally analysed: Each donor had about 95,000 to nearly 550,000 clonotypes. TCRdb reanalysed the 5' RACE reads using MiXCR and keeps one entry per CDR3 protein. The V and J calls were determined by TCRdb, not by the authors. The table shows 350,000 to 450,000 distinct CDR3 sequences, with around 30% occurring only once. General study results and limits: Abundant TCRbeta CDR3s overlapped more between twins than with unrelated donors.

This clonotype was seen only a few times. Its matching antigen is unknown. This sequence originates from a woman aged 18-49 years in good health. The sequenced sample was PBMCs. The V gene is TRBV5-1, the J gene TRBJ1-2; D remains unclear. CDR3 loop: CASSLETSNYGYTF. The CDR3 DNA follows: TGCGCCAGCAGCTTGGAAACTTCTAACTATGGCTACACCTTC.